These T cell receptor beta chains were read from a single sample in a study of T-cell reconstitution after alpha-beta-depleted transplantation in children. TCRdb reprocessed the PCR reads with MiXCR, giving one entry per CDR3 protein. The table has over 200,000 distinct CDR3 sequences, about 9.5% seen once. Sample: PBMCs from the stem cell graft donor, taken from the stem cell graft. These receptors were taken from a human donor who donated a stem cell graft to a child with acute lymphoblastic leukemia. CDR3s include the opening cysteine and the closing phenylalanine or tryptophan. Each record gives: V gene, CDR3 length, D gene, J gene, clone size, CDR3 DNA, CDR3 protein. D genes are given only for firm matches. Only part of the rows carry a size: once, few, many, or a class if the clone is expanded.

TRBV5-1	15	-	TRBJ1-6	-	TGCGCCAGCAGCCTAAGACCGGGACTTTCTTCACCCCTCCACTTT	CASSLRPGLSSPLHF
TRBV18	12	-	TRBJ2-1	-	TGTGCCAGCTCACCGTCGGGCAATGAGCAGTTCTTC	CASSPSGNEQFF
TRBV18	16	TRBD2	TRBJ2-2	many	TGTGCCAGCTCACCAACGACTAGCGAGGGCACCGGGGAGCTGTTTTTT	CASSPTTSEGTGELFF
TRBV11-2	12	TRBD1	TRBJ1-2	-	TGTGCCAGCAGCTCGACAGGGAACGGCTACACCTTC	CASSSTGNGYTF
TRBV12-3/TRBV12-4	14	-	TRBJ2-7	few	TGTGCCAGCAGTTTCGGAAGTCGAACCTACGAGCAGTACTTC	CASSFGSRTYEQYF
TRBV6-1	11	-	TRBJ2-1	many	TGTGCCAGCAGTAAACAAGGGAAGCAGTTCTTC	CASSKQGKQFF
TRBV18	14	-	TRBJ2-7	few	TGTGCCAGCTCAACAAGTACTTGGTCCTACGAGCAGTACTTC	CASSTSTWSYEQYF
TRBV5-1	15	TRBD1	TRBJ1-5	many	TGCGCCAGCAGCTTGTCAGGGGGGGGCAATCAGCCCCAGCATTTT	CASSLSGGGNQPQHF
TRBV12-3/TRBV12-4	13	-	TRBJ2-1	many	TGTGCCAGCACCCTTGGGGGGTTTGGTGAGCAGTTCTTC	CASTLGGFGEQFF
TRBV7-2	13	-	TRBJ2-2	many	TGTGCCAGCAGCTCCCCTGGCACCGGGGAGCTGTTTTTT	CASSSPGTGELFF
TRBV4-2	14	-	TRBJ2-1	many	TGTGCCAGCAGCCAAGTAAAGGAAAACAATGAGCAGTTCTTC	CASSQVKENNEQFF
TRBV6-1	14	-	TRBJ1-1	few	TGTGCCAGCAGACGAGACGGGTCGGACACTGAAGCTTTCTTT	CASRRDGSDTEAFF
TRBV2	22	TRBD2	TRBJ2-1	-	TGTGCCAGCAGTGCCCTCGTCCAGACTAGCGGGGGGGCCTTTGTGGCCTACAATGAGCAGTTCTTC	CASSALVQTSGGAFVAYNEQFF
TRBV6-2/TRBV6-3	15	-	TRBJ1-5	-	TGTGCCAGCAGTTACTCCCGGAGTTGGGATCAGCCCCAGCATTTT	CASSYSRSWDQPQHF
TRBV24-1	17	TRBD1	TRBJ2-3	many	TGTGCCACCAGTGATCCGGCTGGACAGGGAATCACAGATACGCAGTATTTT	CATSDPAGQGITDTQYF
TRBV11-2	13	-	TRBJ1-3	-	TGTGCCAGCACTGCAGTTTCTGGAAACACCATATATTTT	CASTAVSGNTIYF
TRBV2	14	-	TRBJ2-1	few	TGTGCCAGCACGATTTTTGGGGCTTACAATGAGCAGTTCTTC	CASTIFGAYNEQFF
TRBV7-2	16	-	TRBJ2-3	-	TGTGCCAGCAGGATTCCGGGGGGCCCCCGTACAGATACGCAGTATTTT	CASRIPGGPRTDTQYF
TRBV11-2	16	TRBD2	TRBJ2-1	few	TGTGCCAGCAGCTTAGATGGCGGGGGGGCCTACAATGAGCAGTTCTTC	CASSLDGGGAYNEQFF
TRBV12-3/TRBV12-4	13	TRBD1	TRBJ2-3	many	TGTGCCAGCAGTCTTGGACAGGGGGATACGCAGTATTTT	CASSLGQGDTQYF
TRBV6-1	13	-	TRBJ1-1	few	TGTGCCAGCAGTGAAAATCGGTTTCCCGAAGCTTTCTTT	CASSENRFPEAFF
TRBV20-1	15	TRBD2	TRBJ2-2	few	TGCAGTGCCGGAGTGACTAGCGGAAACACCGGGGAGCTGTTTTTT	CSAGVTSGNTGELFF
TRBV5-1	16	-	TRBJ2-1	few	TGCGCCAGCAGCTGGAGGGGTTGGGGGGCTGTCGATGAGCAGTTCTTC	CASSWRGWGAVDEQFF
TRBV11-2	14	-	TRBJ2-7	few	TGTGCCAGCAGCTCGTCAGGGGCCCCCTACGAGCAGTACTTC	CASSSSGAPYEQYF
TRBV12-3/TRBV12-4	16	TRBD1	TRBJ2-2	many	TGTGCCAGCAGTTCTTCCGGGACAGATCGCACCGGGGAGCTGTTTTTT	CASSSSGTDRTGELFF
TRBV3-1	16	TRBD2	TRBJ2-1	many	TGTGCCAGCAGCCCGCGTCTAGCGGGGGGGCTAAGTGAGCAGTTCTTC	CASSPRLAGGLSEQFF
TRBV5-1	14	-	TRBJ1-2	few	TGCGCCAGCAGCCCCGGGTCCGGGACACATGGCTACACCTTC	CASSPGSGTHGYTF
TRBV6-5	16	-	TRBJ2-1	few	TGTGCCAGCAGTTACCCGGGGGCCCAGCTCTACAATGAGCAGTTCTTC	CASSYPGAQLYNEQFF
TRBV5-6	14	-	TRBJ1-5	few	TGTGCCAGCAGCTTCGACAGCTTCAATCAGCCCCAGCATTTT	CASSFDSFNQPQHF
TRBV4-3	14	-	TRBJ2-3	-	TGCGCCAGCAGCCAAGAACTAGTTATTAATACGCAGTATTTT	CASSQELVINTQYF
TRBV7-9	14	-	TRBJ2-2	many	TGTGCCAGCAGCCCCCGGGACTGGCCCGGGGAGCTGTTTTTT	CASSPRDWPGELFF
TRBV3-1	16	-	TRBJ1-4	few	TGTGCCAGCAGCCAAGATGGATCCTCAACTAATGAAAAACTGTTTTTT	CASSQDGSSTNEKLFF
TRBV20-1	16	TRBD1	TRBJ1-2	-	TGCAGTGCTCCGCCCAGGGGGCTCGGTGTTCCCTATGGCTACACCTTC	CSAPPRGLGVPYGYTF
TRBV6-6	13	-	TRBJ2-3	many	TGTGCCAGCAGCCGATACGGCACAGATACGCAGTATTTT	CASSRYGTDTQYF
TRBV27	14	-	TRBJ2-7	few	TGTGCCAGCAGTCCCCGGGACCGCTCCTACGAGCAGTACTTC	CASSPRDRSYEQYF
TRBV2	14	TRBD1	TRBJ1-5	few	TGTGCCAGCAGTGTCGGACAGGGAAATCAGCCCCAGCATTTT	CASSVGQGNQPQHF
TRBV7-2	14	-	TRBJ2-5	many	TGTGCCAGCAGCTTAGTAAGGATGCAAGAGACCCAGTACTTC	CASSLVRMQETQYF
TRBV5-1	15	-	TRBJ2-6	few	TGCGCCAGCAGCGTAACAGTCGGGTGGGCCAACGTCCTGACTTTC	CASSVTVGWANVLTF
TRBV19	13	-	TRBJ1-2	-	TGTGCCAGTAGTATTGACAGAAACTATGGCTACACCTTC	CASSIDRNYGYTF
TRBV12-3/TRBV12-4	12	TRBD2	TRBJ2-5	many	TGTGCCAGCGGACAGGAGGGGACTAGCCTGTTATTC	CASGQEGTSLLF
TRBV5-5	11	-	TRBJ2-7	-	TGTGCCAGCAGCTTGGAACAGGCCCAGTACTTC	CASSLEQAQYF
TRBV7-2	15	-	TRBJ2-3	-	TGTGCCAGCAGCTTAGCCACAGACCTAACAGATACGCAGTATTTT	CASSLATDLTDTQYF
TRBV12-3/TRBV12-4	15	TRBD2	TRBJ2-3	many	TGTGCCAGCAGTTTAAGGAGCGGGGTAAGCGATACGCAGTATTTT	CASSLRSGVSDTQYF
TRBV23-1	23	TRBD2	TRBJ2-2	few	TGCGCCAGCAGGCACGCGCCGGAGGGACCGGGACTAGCGGGGGGGATGAACACCGGGGAGCTGTTTTTT	CASRHAPEGPGLAGGMNTGELFF
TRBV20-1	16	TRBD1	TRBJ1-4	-	TGCAGTGCTAGTGGGAACAGGGGGCAATCCCGGGAAAAACTGTTTTTT	CSASGNRGQSREKLFF
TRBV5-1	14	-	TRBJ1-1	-	TGCGCCAGCAGCTTATCGGACGGGAACACTGAAGCTTTCTTT	CASSLSDGNTEAFF
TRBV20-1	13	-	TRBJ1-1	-	TGCAGTGCTGGTCACTTACTTAACACTGAAGCTTTCTTT	CSAGHLLNTEAFF
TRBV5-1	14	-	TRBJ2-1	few	TGCGCCAGCAGCTTGGGTTTGGGAGTAAATGAGCAGTTCTTC	CASSLGLGVNEQFF
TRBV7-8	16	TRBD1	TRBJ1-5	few	TGTGCCAGCAGCTTAGCAGGGCAGGGGGTAAATCAGCCCCAGCATTTT	CASSLAGQGVNQPQHF
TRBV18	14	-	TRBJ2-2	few	TGTGCCAGCTCACCGGACCGTGACACCGGGGAGCTGTTTTTT	CASSPDRDTGELFF